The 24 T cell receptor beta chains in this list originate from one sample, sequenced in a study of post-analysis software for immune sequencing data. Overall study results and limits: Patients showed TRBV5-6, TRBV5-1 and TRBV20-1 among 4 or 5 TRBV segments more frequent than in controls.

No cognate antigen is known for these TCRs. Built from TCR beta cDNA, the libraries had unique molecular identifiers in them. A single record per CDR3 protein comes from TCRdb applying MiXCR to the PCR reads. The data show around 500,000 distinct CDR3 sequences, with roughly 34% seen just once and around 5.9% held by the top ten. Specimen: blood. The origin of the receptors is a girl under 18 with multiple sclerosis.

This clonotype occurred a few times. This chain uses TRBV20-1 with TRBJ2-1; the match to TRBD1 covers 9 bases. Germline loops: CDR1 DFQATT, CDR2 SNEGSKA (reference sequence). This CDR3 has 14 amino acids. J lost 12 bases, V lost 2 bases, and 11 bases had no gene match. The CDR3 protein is CSARRDRVVFRQFF. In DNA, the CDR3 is TGCAGTGCTAGAAGGGACAGGGTCGTCTTTCGGCAGTTCTTC.

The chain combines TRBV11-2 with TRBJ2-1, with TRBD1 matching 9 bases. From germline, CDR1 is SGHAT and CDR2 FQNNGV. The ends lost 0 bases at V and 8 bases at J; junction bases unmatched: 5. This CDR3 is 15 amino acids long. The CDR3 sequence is CASSLEGDRVDEQFF. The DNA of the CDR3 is TGTGCCAGCAGCTTAGAGGGGGACAGGGTGGATGAGCAGTTCTTC.

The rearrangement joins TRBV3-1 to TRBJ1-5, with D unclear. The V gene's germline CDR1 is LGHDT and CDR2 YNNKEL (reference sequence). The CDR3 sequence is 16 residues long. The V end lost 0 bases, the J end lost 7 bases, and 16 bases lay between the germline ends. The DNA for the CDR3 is TGTGCCAGCAGCCAAGAGCTGTCCAAGACGACCCAGCCCCAGCATTTT. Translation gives CASSQELSKTTQPQHF.

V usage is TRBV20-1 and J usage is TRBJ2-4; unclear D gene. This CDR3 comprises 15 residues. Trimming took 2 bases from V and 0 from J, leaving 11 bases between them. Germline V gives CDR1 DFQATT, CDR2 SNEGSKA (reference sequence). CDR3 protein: CSARPTTIAKNIQYF. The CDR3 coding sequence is TGCAGTGCTAGACCAACCACAATAGCCAAAAACATTCAGTACTTC.

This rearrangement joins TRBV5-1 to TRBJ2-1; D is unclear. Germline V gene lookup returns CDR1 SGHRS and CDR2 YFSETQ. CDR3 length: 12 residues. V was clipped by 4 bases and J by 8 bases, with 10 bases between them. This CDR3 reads CASSLDLHEQFF. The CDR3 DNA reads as TGCGCCAGCAGCCTAGATTTGCATGAGCAGTTCTTC.

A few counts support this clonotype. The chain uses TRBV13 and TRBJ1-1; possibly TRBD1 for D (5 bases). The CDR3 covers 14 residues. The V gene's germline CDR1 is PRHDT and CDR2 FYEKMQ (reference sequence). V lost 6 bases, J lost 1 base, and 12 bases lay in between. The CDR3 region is CASRSNRRNTEAFF. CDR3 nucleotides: TGTGCCAGCAGATCCAACAGGCGGAACACTGAAGCTTTCTTT.

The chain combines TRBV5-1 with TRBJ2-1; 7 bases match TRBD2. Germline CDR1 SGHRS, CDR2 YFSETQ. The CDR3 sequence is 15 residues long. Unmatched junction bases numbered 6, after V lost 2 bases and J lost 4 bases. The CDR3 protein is CASSFREGRYNEQFF. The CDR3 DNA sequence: TGCGCCAGCAGCTTCAGGGAGGGCCGATACAATGAGCAGTTCTTC.

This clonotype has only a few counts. CDR3 in amino acids: CASSPFAGGENEQYF. CDR3 DNA sequence: TGTGCCAGCAGCCCCTTCGCGGGGGGGGAGAACGAGCAGTACTTC. This chain links TRBV9 with TRBJ2-7; 9 bases are shared with TRBD2. Losses at the gene ends were 4 bases for V and 5 bases for J; bases not matched to a gene: 10. Germline assignment: CDR1 SGDLS and CDR2 YYNGEE. This CDR3 spans 15 amino acids. The full variable domain, completed using reference TRBV9 and TRBJ2-7, is DSGVTQTPKHLITATGQRVTLRCSPRSGDLSVYWYQQSLDQGLQFLIQYYNGEERAKGNILERFSAQQFPDLHSELNLSSLELGDSALYFCASSPFAGGENEQYFGPGTRLTVT.

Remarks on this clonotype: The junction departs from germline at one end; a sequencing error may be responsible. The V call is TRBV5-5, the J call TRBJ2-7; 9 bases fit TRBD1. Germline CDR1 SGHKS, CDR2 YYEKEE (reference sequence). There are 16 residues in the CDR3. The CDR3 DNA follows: TGTGCTAGCAGCGGAGGGCCTGGACAGGGGACCTACGAGCAGTACTTC. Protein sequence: CASSGGPGQGTYEQYF.

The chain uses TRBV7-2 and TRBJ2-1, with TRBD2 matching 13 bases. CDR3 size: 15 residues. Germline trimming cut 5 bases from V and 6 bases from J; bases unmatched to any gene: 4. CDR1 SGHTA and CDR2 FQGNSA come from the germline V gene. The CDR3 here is CASSKTSGGSNEQFF. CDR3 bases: TGTGCCAGCAGCAAGACTAGCGGGGGGTCCAATGAGCAGTTCTTC.

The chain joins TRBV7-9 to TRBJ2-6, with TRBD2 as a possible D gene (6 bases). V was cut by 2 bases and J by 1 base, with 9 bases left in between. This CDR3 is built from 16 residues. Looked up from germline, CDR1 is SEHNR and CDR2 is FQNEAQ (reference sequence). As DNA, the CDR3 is TGTGCCAGCAGCTTATATGGGACTTCTGGGGCCAACGTCCTGACTTTC. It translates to CASSLYGTSGANVLTF.

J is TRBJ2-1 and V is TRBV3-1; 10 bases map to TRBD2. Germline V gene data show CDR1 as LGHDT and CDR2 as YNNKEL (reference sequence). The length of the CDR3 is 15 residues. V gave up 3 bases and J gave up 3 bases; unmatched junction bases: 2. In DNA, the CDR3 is TGTGCCAGCAGCCAGATAGCGGGGGGCTACAATGAGCAGTTCTTC. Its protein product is CASSQIAGGYNEQFF.

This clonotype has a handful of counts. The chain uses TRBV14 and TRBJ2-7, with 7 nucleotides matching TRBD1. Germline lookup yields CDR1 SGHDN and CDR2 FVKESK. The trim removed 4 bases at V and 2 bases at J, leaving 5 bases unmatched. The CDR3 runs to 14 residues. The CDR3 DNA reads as TGTGCCAGCAGCCTAACCACAGGGGCCTACGAGCAGTACTTC. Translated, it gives CASSLTTGAYEQYF.

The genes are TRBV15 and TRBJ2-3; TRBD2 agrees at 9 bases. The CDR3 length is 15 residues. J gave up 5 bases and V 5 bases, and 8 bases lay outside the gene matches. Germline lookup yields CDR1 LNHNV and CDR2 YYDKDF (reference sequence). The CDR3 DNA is TGTGCCACCAGCGGCTGGCGGGGGGGCAGAGATACGCAGTATTTT. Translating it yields CATSGWRGGRDTQYF.

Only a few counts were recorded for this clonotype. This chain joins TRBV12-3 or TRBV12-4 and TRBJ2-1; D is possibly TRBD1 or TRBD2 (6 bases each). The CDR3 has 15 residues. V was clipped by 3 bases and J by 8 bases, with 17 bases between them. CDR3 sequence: CASSFAGGPGDEQFF. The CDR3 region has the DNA TGTGCCAGCAGTTTCGCTGGGGGGCCAGGGGATGAGCAGTTCTTC.

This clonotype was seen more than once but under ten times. In nucleotides, the CDR3 is TGTGCCAGCAGCGTCTTAAGGGGGGGCACAGATACGCAGTATTTT. Translation gives CASSVLRGGTDTQYF. The rearrangement uses TRBV11-2 and TRBJ2-3, with D perhaps TRBD1 or TRBD2 (6 bases each). Germline V gene lookup returns CDR1 SGHAT and CDR2 FQNNGV. Trimming took off 5 bases at V and 1 base at J, with 13 bases between the two ends. The CDR3 extends over 15 amino acids.

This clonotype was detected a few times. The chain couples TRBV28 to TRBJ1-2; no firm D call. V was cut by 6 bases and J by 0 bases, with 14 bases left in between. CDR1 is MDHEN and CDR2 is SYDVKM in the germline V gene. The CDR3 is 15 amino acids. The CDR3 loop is CASSSEGRTNYGYTF. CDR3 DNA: TGTGCCAGCAGCTCCGAGGGCAGGACTAACTATGGCTACACCTTC.

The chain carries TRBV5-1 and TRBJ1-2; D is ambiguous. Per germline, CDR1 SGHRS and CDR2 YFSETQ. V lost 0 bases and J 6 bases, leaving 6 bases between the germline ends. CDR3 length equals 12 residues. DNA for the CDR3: TGCGCCAGCAGCTTGGTGGGGAATGGCTACACCTTC. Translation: CASSLVGNGYTF.

CDR3 coding DNA: TGTGCCAGCAGTCCAGCCGGCGCAAATGAAAAACTGTTTTTT. Residues: CASSPAGANEKLFF. This chain connects TRBV6-2 or TRBV6-3 to TRBJ1-4, with D unclear. The V end was cut by 5 bases, the J end by 5 bases, with 12 bases between. The germline gives CDR1 MNHEY, CDR2 SVGEGT. The CDR3 covers 14 residues.

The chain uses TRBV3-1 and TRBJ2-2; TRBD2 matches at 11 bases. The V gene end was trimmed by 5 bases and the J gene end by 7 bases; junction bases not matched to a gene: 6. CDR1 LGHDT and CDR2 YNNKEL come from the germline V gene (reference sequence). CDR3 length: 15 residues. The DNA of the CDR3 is TGTGCCAGCAGCTTGACTAGCGGGGATTTCGGGGAGCTGTTTTTT. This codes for CASSLTSGDFGELFF.

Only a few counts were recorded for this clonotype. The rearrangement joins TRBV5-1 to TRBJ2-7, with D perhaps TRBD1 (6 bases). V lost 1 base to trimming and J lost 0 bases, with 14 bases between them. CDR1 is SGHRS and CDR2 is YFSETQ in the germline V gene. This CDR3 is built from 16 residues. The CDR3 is CASSLPRDTGSYEQYF. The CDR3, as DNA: TGCGCCAGCAGCTTGCCCCGGGACACGGGCTCCTACGAGCAGTACTTC.

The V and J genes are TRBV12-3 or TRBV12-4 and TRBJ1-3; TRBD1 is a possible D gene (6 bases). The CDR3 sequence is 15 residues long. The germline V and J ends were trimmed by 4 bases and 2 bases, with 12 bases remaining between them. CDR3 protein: CASSSQGFPGNTIYF. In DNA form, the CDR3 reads TGTGCCAGCAGTTCACAGGGTTTCCCTGGAAACACCATATATTTT.

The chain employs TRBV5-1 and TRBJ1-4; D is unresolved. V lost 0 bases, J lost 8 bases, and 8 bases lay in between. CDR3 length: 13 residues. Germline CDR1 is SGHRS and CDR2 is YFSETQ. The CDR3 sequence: CASSLEPIEKLFF. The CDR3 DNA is TGCGCCAGCAGCTTGGAACCCATCGAAAAACTGTTTTTT.

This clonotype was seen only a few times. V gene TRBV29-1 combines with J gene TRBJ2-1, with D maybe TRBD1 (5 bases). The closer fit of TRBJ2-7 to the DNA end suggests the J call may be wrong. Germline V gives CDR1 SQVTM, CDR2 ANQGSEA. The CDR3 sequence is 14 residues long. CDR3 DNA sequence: TGCAGCGTTGAGACAGCGAGCTCCTACAACGAGCAGTACTTC. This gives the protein CSVETASSYNEQYF.